A single TCR beta chain is shown here with its context. A few counts support this clone. Its recognized antigen is unknown. No base qualities exist here, and no much larger clone lies one base off it. The germline V gene (reference sequence) supplies CDR1 MNHEY and CDR2 SMNVEV. The germline V and J ends show losses of 5 bases and 9 bases respectively, and no gene match explains 12 bases of the junction. The CDR3 starts with the cysteine, ends with the phenylalanine, and has 16 residues. Only the CDR3 region is kept as DNA, spanning 48 bases read in frame from base 1. The sample comes from a study of OX40 agonist ivuxolimab in advanced cancers. Broadly, across the study: Ivuxolimab, which targeted the costimulatory receptor OX40 (CD134), was an agonistic, fully human IgG2 monoclonal antibody. In the dose-escalation cohort, approximately 82% of patients were male, and the mean age was roughly 60 years, with a range of 23 to 79. Intravenous ivuxolimab was administered to patients every 2 weeks at six dose levels: 0.01, 0.1, 0.3, 1.5, 3 and 10 mg/kg. The purpose of peripheral TCRbeta sequencing was to test whether ivuxolimab changed TCR sequence diversity and led to clonal T-cell expansion. Of the 50 to 55 patients in dose escalation, 19 had hepatocellular carcinoma, approximately 15 had melanoma, 9 had renal cell carcinoma and 9 had head and neck cancer. The paper reports the monotherapy dose-escalation portion (N of about 51 patients) of the phase I ivuxolimab trial. Three dose-escalation patients achieved partial responses, one with hepatocellular carcinoma and two with cutaneous melanoma. Patients were allowed to have had prior anti-PD-1, anti-PD-L1 or anti-CTLA-4 therapy, and roughly 40% of the dose-escalation patients had previously received checkpoint inhibitors.

Patients with autoimmune disease history or receiving systemic immunosuppression were excluded from the trial. Peripheral blood for TCR sequencing was drawn from every dose cohort at baseline, at cycle 4 day 1 and at cycle 7 day 1. The samples were taken from a phase I, first-in-human, multicenter, open-label dose-escalation trial of ivuxolimab. Adults with locally advanced or metastatic melanoma, renal cell carcinoma, hepatocellular carcinoma or head and neck squamous cell carcinoma were enrolled in the trial. CD4+ and CD8+ T cells were sorted separately from peripheral blood before TCR sequencing. For sequencing of the TCRbeta CDR3 region, genomic DNA was extracted from the sorted cells. The immunoSEQ Assay was used for sequencing of TCRbeta CDR3 regions. The table was pulled from immuneACCESS by TCRdb, which kept in-frame rearrangements only. Such tables lose some clones; where checked, under half of the loss comes from unresolved V genes, and the rest has no known cause. Recorded for this sample are some 17,000 clones; over 75% of them occurred a single time. The ten most abundant clones make up 20% to 30% of the sample.

On the study overall, not on this receptor specifically: At doses from 0.1 to 3.0 mg/kg, clonal expansion was seen in both CD4+ and CD8+ blood T cells between baseline and week 6. Low levels of normalized T-cell clonal expansion were also shown by some nonresponding patients. The antigen specificity of the peripheral T cells that underwent clonal expansion was not determined. After ivuxolimab, more expanded clones were found on average in CD8+ T cells than in CD4+ T cells. In partial responders in the 0.1-3.0 mg/kg groups, normalized peripheral clonal expansion was found to be among the lowest, especially among CD8+ T cells.

This specimen was CD4+ or CD8+ T cells sorted from blood, taken in a trial of the OX40 agonist ivuxolimab. The rearrangement joined TRBV27 to TRBJ2-1; 11 junctional bases match TRBD2. This clonotype was obtained from an adult with an advanced solid tumor such as melanoma, head and neck, liver or kidney cancer. For the CDR3, the sequence is CASSGRLAGPLGEQFF. The DNA reads as follows: TGTGCCAGCAGTGGCAGACTAGCGGGACCCCTAGGTGAGCAGTTCTTC.